This T cell receptor (beta chain) was found in a study of T cell repertoires in cytomegalovirus infection (dated by TCRdb to the late 2010s). Background for the entire study: The peptide stimulations were aimed at well-studied HLA-B-restricted epitopes as well as recently identified HLA-C-restricted CMV epitopes, whose presentation resists viral immunomodulation. Donor HLA type was relevant to the analysis, as public TCR beta signatures indicated carriage of CMV infection together with the matching HLA type. General conclusions and limits of the study: The ex vivo response was dominated by HLA-C-restricted CMV-specific TCR beta clonotypes, and the single most frequent clonotype in two of eight donors was supplied by these HLA-C-restricted clonotypes. In both this cohort and an independent cohort of 352 donors, the cumulative frequency of public TCR beta family members distinguished carriers of CMV infection plus the relevant HLA type.

For sequencing, an Illumina HiSeq 1500 was employed. The public reads were run again by TCRdb, first through fastp at Q25 and then through MiXCR, and only productive beta chains were kept. Each entry merges the rows of one CDR3 protein and shows their most common DNA and genes. The sample table shows approximately 1,000,000 distinct CDR3 sequences, and approximately 30% are seen once. Jointly, the top ten make up around an eighth of the sample. Looking up the germline V gene yields CDR1 SGHTA and CDR2 FQGNSA. V is shortened by 4 bases, J by 4 bases, and the region joining them spans 8 bases. The CDR3 contains 13 residues, cysteine and phenylalanine counted. Here the CDR3 DNA is all that survives: 39 bases in frame from base 1. In its sample, this clonotype was seen many times. There is no known antigen for this receptor. No much larger clone exists at a distance of one base, and base qualities are not known.

The treatment or condition label corresponds to: in vitro stimulation with specific CMV peptide epitopes to enrich CMV-specific T cells. The sequenced sample was cultured CD8+ T cells from PBMCs, obtained from culture after CMV antigen stimulation. Recombination connected TRBV7-2 to TRBJ2-1; the D gene cannot be resolved reliably. The clonotype comes from a human donor in good health (CMV status not recorded). Some clones in this sample may be carry-over from other donors' samples. The DNA reads TGTGCCAGCAGCTCTGAACCTTACAATGAGCAGTTCTTC. Its protein reads: CASSSEPYNEQFF.